This paragraph reports one T cell receptor beta chain. Its antigen is as yet unknown. At one boundary the junction diverges from the germline segment, which might be a read error. This entry comes from a study of molecular identifiers for immune sequencing clone quantification. The study's findings and limits: Clone sizes could be underestimated for highly expanded clones when identical TCR molecules share a barcode. In CMV-specific effectors, clones above 20 copies held over 98% of molecules; naive, under 1%.

Germline CDR1 is PRHDT and CDR2 is FYEKMQ (reference sequence). The CDR3 covers 15 residues. TCRdb re-derived calls from the PCR reads in MiXCR, one entry per CDR3 protein. This repertoire shows hundreds of thousands of distinct CDR3 sequences, 25% found once; its top ten account for 0.7% to 0.95%. The chain employs TRBV13 and TRBJ2-3, with 12 positions matching TRBD2. This clonotype was sampled from a human donor in good health. Some libraries in this study had Jurkat cell RNA spiked in. Specimen: naive CD8+ T cells from blood, with Jurkat cell RNA spiked in. This sample's subset: FACS-sorted CD8+CD4-CCR7+CD45RA+ naive T cells. CDR3 coding DNA: TGTGCCAGCAGCTTTTGGACTAGCGGGACAGATACGCTGTATTTT. Its protein is CASSFWTSGTDTLYF. Full variable domain (outside the CDR3, taken from reference TRBV13 and TRBJ2-3): AAGVIQSPRHLIKEKRETATLKCYPIPRHDTVYWYQQGPGQDPQFLISFYEKMQSDKGSIPDRFSAQQFSDYHSELNMSSLELGDSALYFCASSFWTSGTDTLYFGPGTRLTVL.